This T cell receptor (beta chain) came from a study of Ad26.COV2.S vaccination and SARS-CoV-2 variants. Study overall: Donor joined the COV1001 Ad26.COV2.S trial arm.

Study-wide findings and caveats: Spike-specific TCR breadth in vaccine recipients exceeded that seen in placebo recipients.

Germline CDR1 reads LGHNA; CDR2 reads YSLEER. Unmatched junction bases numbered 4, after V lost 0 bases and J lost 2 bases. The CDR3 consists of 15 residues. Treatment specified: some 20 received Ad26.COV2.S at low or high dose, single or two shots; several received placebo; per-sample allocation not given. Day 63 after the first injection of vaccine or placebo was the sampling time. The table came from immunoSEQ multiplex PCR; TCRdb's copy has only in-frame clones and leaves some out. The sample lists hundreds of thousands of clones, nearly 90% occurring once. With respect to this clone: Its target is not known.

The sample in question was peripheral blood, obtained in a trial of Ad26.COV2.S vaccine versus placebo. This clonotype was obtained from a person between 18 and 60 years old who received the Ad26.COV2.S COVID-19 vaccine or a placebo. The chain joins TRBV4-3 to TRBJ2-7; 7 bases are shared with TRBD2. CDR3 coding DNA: TGCGCCAGCAGCCAAGATTGGCTAGCGGCCTACGAGCAGTACTTC. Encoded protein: CASSQDWLAAYEQYF.